The sequence of this T cell receptor beta chain was determined in a study of identical twins. TCRdb independently ran MiXCR on the 5' RACE reads; one entry per CDR3 protein. The sample has 400,000 to 500,000 distinct CDR3 sequences; roughly 18% are singletons. This clonotype has a handful of counts. Germline V gene sequence: CDR1 SNHLY, CDR2 FYNNEI. The CDR3 extends over 13 amino acids. Deletions cut 11 bases from V and 3 bases from J, with 16 bases between. The chain is built from TRBV2 and TRBJ2-5, with a tentative D call TRBD2 (5 bases). The sequence was obtained from a man aged 50-60 years in good health. The sequenced material came from naive T cells sorted from blood. CDR3 DNA: TGTGCCGCTGGGCATGCGGGCGAAGAGACCCAGTACTTC. Its translation: CAAGHAGEETQYF.